This entry features one TCR beta chain sequence. As yet, its antigen is unknown. The treatment is: around 19 received Ad26.COV2.S at low or high dose, single or two shots; roughly 5 received placebo; per-sample allocation not given. Following the first vaccine or placebo injection, samples were taken on day 63. Based in Boston, the donor was an adult of 18-55 years. An Ad26 vector that expressed Wuhan-strain SARS-CoV-2 spike constituted the vaccine. V was clipped by 10 bases and J by 0 bases; unmatched bases: 10. CDR1 and CDR2 from the germline V gene are ENHRY and SYGVKD. The CDR3 covers 15 residues. This entry comes from a study of Ad26.COV2.S vaccination and SARS-CoV-2 variants. Study-wide background: Once, or twice with 56 days between doses, Ad26.COV2.S was given intramuscularly.

General study findings and limits: There was a possibility that the TCR breadth and depth analyses underestimated total T cell responses.

Assay: immunoSEQ multiplex PCR; the TCRdb copy retains only in-frame clones and omits some. The sample holds approximately 360,000 clones; 83% are singletons and the top ten take about 7.4%. The chain employs TRBV10-3 and TRBJ2-3, with 7 positions matching TRBD2. The TCR sequence derives from a person aged 18-60 years who received the Ad26.COV2.S COVID-19 vaccine or a placebo. The source material was peripheral blood, sampled in a trial of Ad26.COV2.S vaccine versus placebo. As DNA, the CDR3 is TGTGCCACGCGGGATCCGGGACTAAGCACAGATACGCAGTATTTT. Translating gives CATRDPGLSTDTQYF.